This passage covers 8 T cell receptor beta chains from one sample sequenced in a study of blood T cell repertoires in COVID-19. TCRdb's copy holds only in-frame clones and misses some; the assay was immunoSEQ multiplex PCR. This sample has roughly 220,000 clones, with 65% to 90% found just once. Material for sequencing was PBMCs or T cells enriched from blood (not recorded which). The receptors shown here come from a woman between 40 and 50 years old with acute COVID-19.

The V gene is TRBV2, the J gene TRBJ2-1; D not resolved. CDR1 is SNHLY and CDR2 is FYNNEI in the germline V gene. The CDR3 sequence is 12 residues long. V was trimmed by 7 bases and J by 4 bases, leaving 8 bases between them. CDR3 sequence (DNA): TGTGCCAGCATGGCCGAATACAATGAGCAGTTCTTC. This sequence encodes CASMAEYNEQFF.

The chain couples TRBV6-5 to TRBJ2-2, with a possible D match to TRBD2 (5 bases). Trimming stripped 7 bases from V and 4 bases from J, with 7 bases between. Germline V gene lookup returns CDR1 MNHEY and CDR2 SVGAGI. CDR3 length: 12 residues. The DNA for the CDR3 is TGTGCCAGCAACGGAGGCACCGGGGAGCTGTTTTTT. Protein sequence: CASNGGTGELFF.

This clone turned up a few times. The chain couples TRBV7-3 to TRBJ2-5; perhaps TRBD2 as D (5 bases). The germline V gene has CDR1 SGHTA and CDR2 FQGTGA. The CDR3 is 15 amino acids. With 4 bases removed from V and 2 bases from J, the gap between germline ends came to 14 bases. The CDR3 loop reads CASSSLPGSQETQYF. DNA of the CDR3: TGTGCCAGCAGCTCCTTACCGGGGTCTCAAGAGACCCAGTACTTC.

The chain uses TRBV7-9 and TRBJ1-1; 7 nucleotides line up with TRBD1. CDR3 length: 14 amino acids. Germline V gene lookup returns CDR1 SEHNR and CDR2 FQNEAQ (reference sequence). After removal of 6 bases from V and 2 bases from J, the junction contained 6 bases not matched to a gene. CDR3 region: CASRFGTANTEAFF. The DNA for the CDR3 is TGTGCCAGCAGATTCGGGACAGCTAACACTGAAGCTTTCTTT.

The genes are TRBV24-1 and TRBJ2-2; a possible D gene is TRBD2 (6 bases). The V gene lost 5 bases and the J gene lost 3 bases, with 9 bases spanning the gap. This CDR3 is built from 14 residues. CDR1 KGHDR and CDR2 SFDVKD come from the germline V gene. The CDR3 is CATSGGEDTGELFF. The CDR3 nucleotides are TGTGCCACCAGTGGCGGGGAGGACACCGGGGAGCTGTTTTTT.

As concerns this clone: The identical CDR3 is also encoded by other nucleotide sequences in the sample. The chain combines TRBV18 with TRBJ2-7; D perhaps matches TRBD2 (6 bases). The CDR3 is 14 residues long. Per germline, CDR1 KGHSH and CDR2 LQKENI. The V end lost 6 bases, the J end lost 2 bases, and 14 bases lay between the germline ends. CDR3 sequence reads: CASSPPGLPYEQYF. The CDR3 DNA follows: TGTGCCAGCTCGCCTCCGGGACTCCCCTACGAGCAGTACTTC. Looking up the rest from reference TRBV18 and TRBJ2-7 gives the full variable domain: NAGVMQNPRHLVRRRGQEARLRCSPMKGHSHVYWYRQLPEEGLKFMVYLQKENIIDESGMPKERFSAEFPKEGPSILRIQQVVRGDSAAYFCASSPPGLPYEQYFGPGTRLTVT.

V gene TRBV7-8 combines with J gene TRBJ2-1; 13 nucleotides align to TRBD2. V lost 4 bases and J lost 4; bases outside the gene matches: 4. The CDR3 has 16 residues. CDR1 and CDR2 (germline): SGHVS, FQNEAQ. The CDR3 DNA reads as TGTGCCAGCAGCTCCCTGGGACTAGCGGGGTACAATGAGCAGTTCTTC. It is translated as CASSSLGLAGYNEQFF.

V is TRBV27 and J is TRBJ2-4; TRBD1 is a possible D gene (7 bases). V lost 8 bases, J lost 1 base, and 33 bases lay in between. The germline V gene has CDR1 MNHEY and CDR2 SMNVEV (reference sequence). The CDR3 spans 21 residues. CDR3 sequence (DNA): TGTGCCAGCCGCCTACAGGGGACTCGACTCCCCTGGGGAGGTGCCAAAAACATTCAGTACTTC. Encoded protein: CASRLQGTRLPWGGAKNIQYF.